Following are 3 T cell receptor beta chains from one sample sequenced in a study of CD8 T cells in ankylosing spondylitis. For these receptors, no antigen is known. A single record per CDR3 protein comes from TCRdb applying MiXCR to the 5' RACE reads. In the table there are roughly 440,000 distinct CDR3 sequences, more than 15% of which are singletons. Study results and limitations: Seemingly distinctive of ankylosing spondylitis blood was a TCR beta motif formed by eight highly homologous variants.

Specimen: blood, either unsorted or a sorted T cell fraction (not recorded which). Every receptor here comes from a male donor with ankylosing spondylitis.

There are many counts of this clonotype. The germline gene is not matched at one end of the junction; a read error may be the cause. The V and J genes are TRBV5-1 and TRBJ2-2; no firm D call. CDR3 length: 13 residues. Looked up from germline, CDR1 is SGHRS and CDR2 is YFSETQ. This CDR3 is CASSLGNTGELFF. The CDR3 coding sequence is TGTGCCAGCAGTTTAGGCAACACCGGGGAGCTGTTTTTT.

This clonotype was found a few times. The rearrangement joins TRBV3-1 to TRBJ2-5, with D perhaps matching TRBD1 or TRBD2 (6 bases each). This CDR3 has 16 residues. V was trimmed by 0 bases and J by 5 bases, leaving 16 bases between them. The germline gives CDR1 LGHDT, CDR2 YNNKEL (reference sequence). Written as DNA, the CDR3 is TGTGCCAGCAGCCAAGACCCGAAGGGGGGCAGGGAGACCCAGTACTTC. Protein product: CASSQDPKGGRETQYF.

The chain uses TRBV5-1 and TRBJ1-4, with 10 bases identical to TRBD1. This CDR3 spans 14 amino acids. Germline loops: CDR1 SGHRS, CDR2 YFSETQ. With 6 bases clipped from V and 5 bases from J, the junction kept 4 bases outside the gene matches. The CDR3 DNA reads as TGCGCCAGCACCCCGGGACAGGGGAATGAAAAACTGTTTTTT. Translating gives CASTPGQGNEKLFF.